The clone carrying this T cell receptor beta chain was observed a few times. The data were taken from a study of cytomegalovirus exposure and HLA in healthy donors. Measured with immunoSEQ multiplex PCR; TCRdb has only the in-frame clones, and not every one. The profile shows roughly 300,000 clones, 88% of them singletons. The CDR3 is 15 residues long. Germline lookup yields CDR1 MDHEN and CDR2 SYDVKM. Between the trimmed V and J ends, which lost 7 bases and 1 base, there was a span of 14 bases. Sequencing input: PBMCs. V usage is TRBV28 and J usage is TRBJ1-5, with D possibly being TRBD1 (6 bases). The TCR originated in a young woman in good health and CMV-seronegative. In DNA, the CDR3 is TGTGCCAGCATTAGGGGGGGGAGGAGCAATCAGCCCCAGCATTTT. Residues: CASIRGGRSNQPQHF.